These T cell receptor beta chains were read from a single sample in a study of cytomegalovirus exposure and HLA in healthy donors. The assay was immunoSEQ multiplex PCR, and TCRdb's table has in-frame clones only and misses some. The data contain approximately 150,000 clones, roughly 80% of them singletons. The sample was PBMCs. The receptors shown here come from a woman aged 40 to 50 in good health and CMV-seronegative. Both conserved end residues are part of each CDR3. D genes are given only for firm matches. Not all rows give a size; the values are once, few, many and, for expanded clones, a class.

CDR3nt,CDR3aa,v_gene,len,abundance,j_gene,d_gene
TGTGCCAGCAACGGGGGGACAGGGGTTATCATGAACACTGAAGCTTTCTTT,CASNGGTGVIMNTEAFF,TRBV2,17,NA,TRBJ1-1,TRBD1
TGTGCCACCCAAAGGACAGGGGGTCAGCCCCAGCATTTT,CATQRTGGQPQHF,TRBV28,13,NA,TRBJ1-5,TRBD1
TGTGCCAGCAGACTCCAGGACAGTCCAAAATTCTACGAGCAGTACTTC,CASRLQDSPKFYEQYF,TRBV28,16,NA,TRBJ2-7,NA
TGTTCCAGCAGCTTCTCAAGTTTGGGGGGGGCTTTCTTT,CSSSFSSLGGAFF,TRBV7-9,13,NA,TRBJ1-1,NA
TGTGCCAGCAGTTTTTCCCGTACTAGCCCTATTACCAGGGAGACCCAGTACTTC,CASSFSRTSPITRETQYF,TRBV27,18,NA,TRBJ2-5,NA
TGTGCCAGCAGCTTGAGTGGGGGGACGGATGAGCAGTTCTTC,CASSLSGGTDEQFF,TRBV5-6,14,NA,TRBJ2-1,NA
TGCGCCAGCAGCTTGGAGAGAAGCACAGATACGCAGTATTTT,CASSLERSTDTQYF,TRBV5-1,14,NA,TRBJ2-3,NA
TGTGCCTGGAGTGCCGGGACTAGGGCCACAGATACGCAGTATTTT,CAWSAGTRATDTQYF,TRBV30,15,NA,TRBJ2-3,TRBD2
TGTGCCAGCAGCTTAGGCGGGGGCCCCGGGGAGCTGTTTTTT,CASSLGGGPGELFF,TRBV7-9,14,NA,TRBJ2-2,NA
TGCGCCAGCAGCCAAGATGGAGGACACGAGCAGTACTTC,CASSQDGGHEQYF,TRBV4-1,13,NA,TRBJ2-7,NA
TGTGCCAGTAGTATAGGGTACAGGGAAGATACGCAGTATTTT,CASSIGYREDTQYF,TRBV19,14,NA,TRBJ2-3,NA
TGTGCCAGCAGTACCCTTTTTCCGGGGGGCCTCGTGAATGAGCAGTTCTTC,CASSTLFPGGLVNEQFF,TRBV27,17,NA,TRBJ2-1,NA
TGTGCCAGCAGCTTGGGGTCCGCTCCGCTAGCGGGGAAATTCCAAGAGACCCAGTACTTC,CASSLGSAPLAGKFQETQYF,TRBV5-4,20,NA,TRBJ2-5,TRBD2
TGTGCCAGCAGCCAAGTACTTGTGGGGGGCGGGGAGCTGTTTTTT,CASSQVLVGGGELFF,TRBV4-2,15,NA,TRBJ2-2,NA
TGTGCCAGCACTAGAGGTGGAACGGCGTCCTACGAGCAGTACTTC,CASTRGGTASYEQYF,TRBV6-5,15,NA,TRBJ2-7,NA
TGTGCCAGCTCACCGGGGACAGGGGCTAACTATGGCTACACCTTC,CASSPGTGANYGYTF,TRBV18,15,NA,TRBJ1-2,TRBD1
TGTGCCAGCAGCTCCTTGGAGGGGAGCACTAATGAAAAACTGTTTTTT,CASSSLEGSTNEKLFF,TRBV7-9,16,NA,TRBJ1-4,NA
TGTGCCAGCAGCTCCTCGTGGGAGGGCACAGATACGCAGTATTTT,CASSSSWEGTDTQYF,TRBV7-9,15,once,TRBJ2-3,NA
TGTGCCAGCAGCTGGAGGTTTTCCTACGAGCAGTACTTC,CASSWRFSYEQYF,TRBV5-4,13,few,TRBJ2-7,NA
TGTGCCAGCAGCTTAGCACTAGCGGGGATCGAGCAGTACTTC,CASSLALAGIEQYF,TRBV7-8,14,once,TRBJ2-7,TRBD2